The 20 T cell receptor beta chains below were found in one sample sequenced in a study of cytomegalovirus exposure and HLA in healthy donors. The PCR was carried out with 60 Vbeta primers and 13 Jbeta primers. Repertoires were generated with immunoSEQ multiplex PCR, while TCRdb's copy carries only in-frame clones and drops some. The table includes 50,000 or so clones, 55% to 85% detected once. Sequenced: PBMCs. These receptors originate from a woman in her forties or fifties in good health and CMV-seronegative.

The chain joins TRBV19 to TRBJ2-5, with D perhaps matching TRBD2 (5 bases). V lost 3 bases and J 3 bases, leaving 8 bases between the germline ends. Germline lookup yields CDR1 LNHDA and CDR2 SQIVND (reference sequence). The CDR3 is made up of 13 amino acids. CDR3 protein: CASSIQLEETQYF. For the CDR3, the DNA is TGTGCCAGTAGTATTCAACTAGAAGAGACCCAGTACTTC. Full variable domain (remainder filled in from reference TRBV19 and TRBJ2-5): DGGITQSPKYLFRKEGQNVTLSCEQNLNHDAMYWYRQDPGQGLRLIYYSQIVNDFQKGDIAEGYSVSREKKESFPLTVTSAQKNPTAFYLCASSIQLEETQYFGPGTRLLVL.

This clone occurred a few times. The CDR3 nucleotides are TGCGCCAGCAGCCAAGATCGGGGTAGCGGGTTCAGAGGGACAGATACGCAGTATTTT. It specifies CASSQDRGSGFRGTDTQYF. The chain combines TRBV4-3 with TRBJ2-3, with TRBD2 matching 7 bases. After removal of 0 bases from V and 3 bases from J, the junction contained 15 bases not matched to a gene. Germline lookup yields CDR1 LGHNA and CDR2 YSLEER. This CDR3 spans 19 amino acids.

The CDR3 is CASSQESGQGSTYNEQFF. DNA for the CDR3: TGTGCCAGCAGCCAAGAATCGGGACAGGGGTCGACCTACAATGAGCAGTTCTTC. The V and J genes are TRBV4-2 and TRBJ2-1; 10 bases agree with TRBD1. V dropped 0 bases and J dropped 2; count of bases not matched to a gene: 7. Germline V gives CDR1 LGHNA, CDR2 YNFKEQ. The CDR3 has 18 residues.

CDR3 protein: CASSPGTGASPLHF. CDR3 bases: TGTGCCAGCAGTCCCGGGACAGGGGCTTCACCCCTCCACTTT. V and J are TRBV6-5 and TRBJ1-6, with 10 bases matching TRBD1. The CDR3 runs to 14 residues. J lost 9 bases, V lost 5 bases, and 4 bases had no gene match. Germline loops: CDR1 MNHEY, CDR2 SVGAGI.

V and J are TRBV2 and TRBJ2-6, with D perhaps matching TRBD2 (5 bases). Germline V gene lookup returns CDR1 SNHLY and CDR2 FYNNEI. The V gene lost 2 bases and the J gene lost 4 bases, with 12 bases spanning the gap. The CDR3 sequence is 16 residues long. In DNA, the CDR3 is TGTGCCAGCAGTGAACTTCGGGGAACCGGGGCCAACGTCCTGACTTTC. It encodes CASSELRGTGANVLTF. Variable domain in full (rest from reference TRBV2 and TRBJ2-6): EPEVTQTPSHQVTQMGQEVILRCVPISNHLYFYWYRQILGQKVEFLVSFYNNEISEKSEIFDDQFSVERPDGSNFTLKIRSTKLEDSAMYFCASSELRGTGANVLTFGAGSRLTVL.

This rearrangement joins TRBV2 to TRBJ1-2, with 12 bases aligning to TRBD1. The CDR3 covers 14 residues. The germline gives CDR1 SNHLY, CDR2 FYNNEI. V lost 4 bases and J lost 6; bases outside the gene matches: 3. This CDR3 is CASSGDRGLDGYTF. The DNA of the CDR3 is TGTGCCAGCAGTGGGGACAGGGGGCTCGATGGCTACACCTTC. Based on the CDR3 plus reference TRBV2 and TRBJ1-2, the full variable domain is EPEVTQTPSHQVTQMGQEVILRCVPISNHLYFYWYRQILGQKVEFLVSFYNNEISEKSEIFDDQFSVERPDGSNFTLKIRSTKLEDSAMYFCASSGDRGLDGYTFGSGTRLTVV.

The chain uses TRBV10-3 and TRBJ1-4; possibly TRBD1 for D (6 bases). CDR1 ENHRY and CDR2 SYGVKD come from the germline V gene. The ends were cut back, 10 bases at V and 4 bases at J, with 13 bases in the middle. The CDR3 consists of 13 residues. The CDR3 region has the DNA TGTGCCAGTTCAGGGGCAGGTAATGAAAAACTGTTTTTT. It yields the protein CASSGAGNEKLFF.

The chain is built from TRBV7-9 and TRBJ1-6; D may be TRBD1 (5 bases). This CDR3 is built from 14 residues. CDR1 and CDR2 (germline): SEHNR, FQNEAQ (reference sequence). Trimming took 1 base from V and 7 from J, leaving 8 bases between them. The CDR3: CASSLVEGNSPLHF. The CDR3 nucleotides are TGTGCCAGCAGCTTAGTGGAGGGGAATTCACCCCTCCACTTT.

CDR3 coding DNA: TGTGCCAGCAGCCTCGGACAGGGGGTCAGCACAGATACGCAGTATTTT. Its translation is CASSLGQGVSTDTQYF. The genes are TRBV7-9 and TRBJ2-3, with 10 bases fitting TRBD1. J lost 0 bases, V lost 5 bases, and 5 bases had no gene match. CDR1 and CDR2 from the germline V gene are SEHNR and FQNEAQ (reference sequence). This CDR3 has 16 residues.

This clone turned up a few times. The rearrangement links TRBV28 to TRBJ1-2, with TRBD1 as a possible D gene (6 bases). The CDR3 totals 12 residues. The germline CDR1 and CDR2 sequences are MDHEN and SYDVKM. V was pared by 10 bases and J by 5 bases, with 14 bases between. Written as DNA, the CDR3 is TGTGCCACCTCCAGGGGCGGGTATGGCTACACCTTC. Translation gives CATSRGGYGYTF.

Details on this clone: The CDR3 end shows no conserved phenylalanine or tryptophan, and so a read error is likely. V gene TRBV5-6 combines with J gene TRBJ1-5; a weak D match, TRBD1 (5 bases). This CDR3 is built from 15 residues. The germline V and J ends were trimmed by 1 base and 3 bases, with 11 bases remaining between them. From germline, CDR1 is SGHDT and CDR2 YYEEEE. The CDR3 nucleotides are TGTGCCAGCAGCTTGTATGTGGGACTCAATCAGCCCCAGCATGTT. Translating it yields CASSLYVGLNQPQHV.

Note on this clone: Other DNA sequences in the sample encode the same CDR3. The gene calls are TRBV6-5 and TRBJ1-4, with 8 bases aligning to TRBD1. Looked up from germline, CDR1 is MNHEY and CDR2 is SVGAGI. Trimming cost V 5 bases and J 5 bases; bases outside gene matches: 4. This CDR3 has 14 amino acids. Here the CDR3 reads CASSVGTGNEKLFF. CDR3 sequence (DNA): TGTGCCAGCAGTGTGGGGACAGGAAATGAAAAACTGTTTTTT.

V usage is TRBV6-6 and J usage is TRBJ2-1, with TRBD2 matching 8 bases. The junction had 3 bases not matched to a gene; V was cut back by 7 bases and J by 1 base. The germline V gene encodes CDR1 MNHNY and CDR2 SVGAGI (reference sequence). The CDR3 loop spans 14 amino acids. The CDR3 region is CASNSGGSYNEQFF. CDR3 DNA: TGTGCCAGCAACTCGGGGGGGTCCTACAATGAGCAGTTCTTC.

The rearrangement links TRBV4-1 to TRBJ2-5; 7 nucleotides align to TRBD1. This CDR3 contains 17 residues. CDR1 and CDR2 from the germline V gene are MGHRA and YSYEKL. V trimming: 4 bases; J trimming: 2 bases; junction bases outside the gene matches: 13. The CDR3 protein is CASSPRDSRFRQETQYF. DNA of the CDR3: TGCGCCAGCAGCCCTCGGGACAGCCGTTTTCGGCAAGAGACCCAGTACTTC.

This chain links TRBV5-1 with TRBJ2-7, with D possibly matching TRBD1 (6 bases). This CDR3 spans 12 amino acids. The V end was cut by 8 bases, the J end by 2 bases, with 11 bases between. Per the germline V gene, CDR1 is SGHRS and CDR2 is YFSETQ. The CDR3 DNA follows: TGCGCCAGTTCCGGGACAACCTACGAGCAGTACTTC. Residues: CASSGTTYEQYF.

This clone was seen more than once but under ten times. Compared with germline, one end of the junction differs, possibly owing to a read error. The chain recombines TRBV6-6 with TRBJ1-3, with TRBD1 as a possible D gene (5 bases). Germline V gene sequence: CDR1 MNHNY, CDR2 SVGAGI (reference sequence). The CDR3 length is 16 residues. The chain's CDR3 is CASTQGLSFSGNTISF. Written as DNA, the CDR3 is TGTGCCAGCACCCAGGGACTTAGCTTCTCTGGAAACACCATATCTTTT.

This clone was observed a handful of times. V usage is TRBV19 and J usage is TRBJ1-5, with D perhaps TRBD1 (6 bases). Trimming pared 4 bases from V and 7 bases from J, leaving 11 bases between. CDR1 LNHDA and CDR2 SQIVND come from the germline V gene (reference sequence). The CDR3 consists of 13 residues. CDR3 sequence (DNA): TGTGCCAGTAGTAAGACAGGACCACAGCCCCAGCATTTT. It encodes CASSKTGPQPQHF.

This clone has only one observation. The CDR3 reads CASSLVGQGAKGYTF. DNA of the CDR3: TGTGCCAGCAGCTTGGTGGGACAGGGGGCAAAGGGCTACACCTTC. The chain has TRBV5-8 and TRBJ1-2; 12 positions match TRBD1. J gave up 8 bases and V 0 bases, and 5 bases lay outside the gene matches. Germline lookup yields CDR1 SGHTS and CDR2 YDEGEE. This CDR3 has 15 residues.

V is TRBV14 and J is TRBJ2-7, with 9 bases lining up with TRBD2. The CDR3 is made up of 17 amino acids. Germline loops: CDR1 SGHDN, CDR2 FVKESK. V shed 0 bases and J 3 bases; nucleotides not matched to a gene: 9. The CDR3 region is CASSQDGRGGLHYEQYF. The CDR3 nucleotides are TGTGCCAGCAGCCAAGATGGGCGGGGGGGCCTTCACTACGAGCAGTACTTC.

CDR3 region: CASSPGTSGYEQYF. DNA of the CDR3: TGTGCCAGCAGCCCCGGGACTAGCGGCTACGAGCAGTACTTC. The rearrangement joins TRBV28 to TRBJ2-7, with 11 bases aligning to TRBD2. From germline, CDR1 is MDHEN and CDR2 SYDVKM. J lost 3 bases, V lost 6 bases, and 4 bases had no gene match. The CDR3 contains 14 residues.